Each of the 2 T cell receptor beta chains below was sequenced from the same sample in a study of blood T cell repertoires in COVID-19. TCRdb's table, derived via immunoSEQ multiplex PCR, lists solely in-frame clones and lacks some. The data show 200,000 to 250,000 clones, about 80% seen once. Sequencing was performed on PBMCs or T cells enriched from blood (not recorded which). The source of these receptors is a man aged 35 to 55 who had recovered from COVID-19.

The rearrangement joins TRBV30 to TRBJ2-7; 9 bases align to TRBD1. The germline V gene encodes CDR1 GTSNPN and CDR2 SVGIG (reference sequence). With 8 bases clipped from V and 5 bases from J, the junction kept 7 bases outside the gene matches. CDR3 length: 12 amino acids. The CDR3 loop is CAAGQGWNEQYF. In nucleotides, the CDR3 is TGTGCCGCCGGACAGGGGTGGAACGAGCAGTACTTC. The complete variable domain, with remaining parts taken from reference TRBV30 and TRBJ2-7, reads SQTIHQWPATLVQPVGSPLSLECTVEGTSNPNLYWYRQAAGRGLQLLFYSVGIGQISSEVPQNLSASRPQDRQFILSSKKLLLSDSGFYLCAAGQGWNEQYFGPGTRLTVT.

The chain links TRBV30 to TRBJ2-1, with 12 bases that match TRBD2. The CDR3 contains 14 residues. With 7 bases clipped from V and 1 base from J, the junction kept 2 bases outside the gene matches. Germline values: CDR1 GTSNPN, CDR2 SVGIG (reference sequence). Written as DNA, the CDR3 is TGTGCCTTTGGACTAGCGGGATCCTACAATGAGCAGTTCTTC. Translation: CAFGLAGSYNEQFF. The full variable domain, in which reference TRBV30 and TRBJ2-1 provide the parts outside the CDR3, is SQTIHQWPATLVQPVGSPLSLECTVEGTSNPNLYWYRQAAGRGLQLLFYSVGIGQISSEVPQNLSASRPQDRQFILSSKKLLLSDSGFYLCAFGLAGSYNEQFFGPGTRLTVL.